A single sample gave rise to the 5 T cell receptor beta chains below, sequenced in a study of blood T cell repertoires in COVID-19. Method: immunoSEQ multiplex PCR; TCRdb's copy keeps in-frame clones and lacks some. Of some 250,000 clones listed, roughly 84% were seen once; the top ten hold around 4%. Sequenced input: peripheral blood. The receptors were sampled from a man aged 45-65 years with active or convalescent COVID-19.

V is TRBV4-3 and J is TRBJ1-4; the D gene is possibly TRBD1 (5 bases). V dropped 4 bases and J dropped 3 bases, with 12 bases sitting between them. The CDR3 is made up of 15 amino acids. Germline V gene sequence: CDR1 LGHNA, CDR2 YSLEER. The chain's CDR3 is CASSPSWGPNEKLFF. DNA for the CDR3: TGCGCCAGCAGCCCCTCGTGGGGCCCTAATGAAAAACTGTTTTTT.

The chain uses TRBV5-4 and TRBJ1-2; 10 bases fit TRBD1. V trimming: 4 bases; J trimming: 1 base; junction bases outside the gene matches: 1. This CDR3 spans 14 amino acids. CDR1 and CDR2 from the germline V gene are SGHNT and YYREEE (reference sequence). The CDR3 DNA sequence: TGTGCCAGCAGCGGGGACAGGGGTAACTATGGCTACACCTTC. Translating it yields CASSGDRGNYGYTF.

CDR3 nucleotides: TGTGCCAGCTCACCACCGACTAGCGGAACCTACGAGCAGTACTTC. This sequence encodes CASSPPTSGTYEQYF. The chain is built from TRBV18 and TRBJ2-7, with TRBD2 matching over 9 bases. V trimming: 0 bases; J trimming: 2 bases; junction bases outside the gene matches: 2. The CDR3 contains 15 residues. From germline, CDR1 is KGHSH and CDR2 LQKENI.

J is TRBJ2-1 and V is TRBV5-5; TRBD1 might be the D (5 bases). V dropped 3 bases and J dropped 0 bases, with 13 bases sitting between them. Germline CDR1 and CDR2: SGHKS and YYEKEE (reference sequence). The CDR3 has 16 amino acids. The CDR3 nucleotides are TGTGCCAGCAGCTACGCACAGGAAAGCTCCTACAATGAGCAGTTCTTC. Protein product: CASSYAQESSYNEQFF.

This clone was detected only a few times. V gene TRBV27 combines with J gene TRBJ2-7; 7 bases align to TRBD1. V was pared by 6 bases and J by 3 bases, with 11 bases of the junction left unmatched. The CDR3 runs to 15 residues. The germline V gene has CDR1 MNHEY and CDR2 SMNVEV (reference sequence). For the CDR3, the DNA is TGTGCCAGCAGGCTGACCGGGACAGCGCTCTACGAGCAGTACTTC. This gives the protein CASRLTGTALYEQYF.